The 19 T cell receptor beta chains below come from one sample, sequenced in a study of OX40 agonist ivuxolimab in advanced cancers. Some clones are missing from TCRdb's copy, which holds only in-frame ones; the method was immunoSEQ multiplex PCR. The repertoire holds roughly 80,000 clones, with 84% as singletons. This material consisted of CD4+ or CD8+ T cells sorted from blood, taken in a trial of the OX40 agonist ivuxolimab. These TCRs come from an adult with an advanced solid tumor such as melanoma, head and neck, liver or kidney cancer.

This chain uses TRBV5-1 with TRBJ2-5; 7 bases line up with TRBD2. J was trimmed by 3 bases and V by 0 bases; bases with no gene match: 2. Germline V lookup: CDR1 SGHRS, CDR2 YFSETQ. This CDR3 is 14 amino acids long. The CDR3 sequence: CASSLARGEETQYF. The CDR3 DNA sequence: TGCGCCAGCAGCTTGGCCCGGGGGGAAGAGACCCAGTACTTC.

This clone was seen more than once but under ten times. The chain combines TRBV5-1 with TRBJ1-4; no definite D call. Trimming pared 6 bases from V and 6 bases from J, leaving 12 bases between. The CDR3 is 13 amino acids. Germline assignment: CDR1 SGHRS and CDR2 YFSETQ. CDR3 nucleotide sequence: TGCGCCAGCAAGCAGCTGTTGGATGAAAAACTGTTTTTT. Encoded protein: CASKQLLDEKLFF. The full variable domain, its missing parts supplied by reference TRBV5-1 and TRBJ1-4, is KAGVTQTPRYLIKTRGQQVTLSCSPISGHRSVSWYQQTPGQGLQFLFEYFSETQRNKGNFPGRFSGRQFSNSRSEMNVSTLELGDSALYLCASKQLLDEKLFFGSGTQLSVL.

The gene calls are TRBV7-3 and TRBJ2-2; 8 bases line up with TRBD1. Trimming cost V 0 bases and J 4 bases; bases outside gene matches: 13. Germline V gene data show CDR1 as SGHTA and CDR2 as FQGTGA. The CDR3 is 19 residues long. The CDR3: CASSLTLSGPTGATGELFF. CDR3 bases: TGTGCCAGCAGCTTAACTCTATCGGGCCCGACAGGGGCCACCGGGGAGCTGTTTTTT.

This clone was observed once. V is TRBV29-1 and J is TRBJ2-4; D tentatively reads TRBD1 or TRBD2 (5 bases each). The CDR3 consists of 14 residues. The germline V gene encodes CDR1 SQVTM and CDR2 ANQGSEA. Trimming took off 3 bases at V and 6 bases at J, with 15 bases between the two ends. CDR3 bases: TGCAGCGTTGAGGGTCGGGACGGGGCAAACATTCAGTACTTC. Translating gives CSVEGRDGANIQYF.

The chain couples TRBV30 to TRBJ1-6, with TRBD1 as a possible D gene (5 bases). V was cut by 5 bases and J by 7 bases, with 15 bases left in between. CDR1 and CDR2 (germline): GTSNPN, SVGIG (reference sequence). The CDR3 is 14 amino acids. CDR3 nucleotide sequence: TGTGCCTGGGCCCAGGGTTATGGGAATTCACCCCTCCACTTT. Translating it yields CAWAQGYGNSPLHF.

This clone was detected only a few times. V is TRBV9 and J is TRBJ1-3; weak D call: TRBD1 (5 bases). The CDR3 contains 17 residues. Trimming cost V 3 bases and J 0 bases, with 16 bases left between them. The germline V gene has CDR1 SGDLS and CDR2 YYNGEE. CDR3 in amino acids: CASSASVGPLSGNTIYF. CDR3 in DNA: TGTGCCAGCAGCGCCTCCGTGGGGCCGCTCTCTGGAAACACCATATATTTT.

The gene calls are TRBV2 and TRBJ1-1; possibly TRBD1 for D (5 bases). Germline V gene lookup returns CDR1 SNHLY and CDR2 FYNNEI. CDR3 size: 15 residues. The V end was cut by 6 bases, the J end by 4 bases, with 18 bases between. The DNA for the CDR3 is TGTGCCAGCAGCCTGGCGGGGGGTAGTGGCACTGAAGCTTTCTTT. This gives the protein CASSLAGGSGTEAFF.

This sequence joins TRBV15 and TRBJ1-1; possibly TRBD1 for D (5 bases). The V gene's germline CDR1 is LNHNV and CDR2 YYDKDF (reference sequence). The CDR3 is 14 amino acids. The V and J ends lost 0 bases and 5 bases respectively, with 10 bases between them. The chain's CDR3 is CATSRERGVTEAFF. Here the CDR3 DNA reads TGTGCCACCAGCAGAGAGAGGGGTGTAACTGAAGCTTTCTTT.

The CDR3 loop reads CASSHGGWPFFTDTQYF. CDR3 nucleotide sequence: TGTGCCAGCAGCCATGGGGGTTGGCCGTTCTTCACAGATACGCAGTATTTT. The chain links TRBV14 to TRBJ2-3; D might be TRBD1 or TRBD2, each matching 5 bases. V gave up 3 bases and J gave up 2 bases, with 18 bases separating them. Germline CDR1 and CDR2: SGHDN and FVKESK. The CDR3 contains 17 residues.

This chain uses TRBV18 with TRBJ2-2; a possible D gene is TRBD1 (6 bases). The CDR3 contains 15 residues. V gave up 3 bases and J gave up 1 base, with 9 bases separating them. CDR1 is KGHSH and CDR2 is LQKENI in the germline V gene. The CDR3 loop reads CASSPDRLNTGELFF. CDR3 sequence (DNA): TGTGCCAGCTCACCTGACAGGCTGAACACCGGGGAGCTGTTTTTT.

The chain is built from TRBV6-6 and TRBJ2-5; D possibly corresponds to TRBD2 (6 bases). CDR1 is MNHNY, CDR2 SVGAGI, per germline (reference sequence). V lost 6 bases and J 2 bases, leaving 16 bases between the germline ends. The CDR3 loop spans 15 amino acids. The CDR3 sequence is CASSGSGVHQETQYF. CDR3 DNA: TGTGCCAGCAGCGGGTCGGGGGTACATCAAGAGACCCAGTACTTC.

The gene calls are TRBV7-2 and TRBJ2-7; a weak D match, TRBD2 (6 bases). With 4 bases removed from V and 6 bases from J, the gap between germline ends came to 16 bases. The V gene's germline CDR1 is SGHTA and CDR2 FQGNSA. The CDR3 is 14 amino acids. This CDR3 is CASSSIVGEVEQYF. DNA of the CDR3: TGTGCCAGCAGCTCGATTGTGGGGGAGGTCGAGCAGTACTTC.

The table lists this clone with a few counts. The V and J genes are TRBV27 and TRBJ1-2; the D is unclear. V was pared by 6 bases and J by 0 bases, with 8 bases between. Germline CDR1 is MNHEY and CDR2 is SMNVEV (reference sequence). There are 13 residues in the CDR3. The CDR3 region is CASSSGTNYGYTF. CDR3 DNA: TGTGCCAGCAGCAGCGGGACTAACTATGGCTACACCTTC.

The chain recombines TRBV7-9 with TRBJ2-3; 8 nucleotides line up with TRBD2. CDR1 and CDR2 from the germline V gene are SEHNR and FQNEAQ (reference sequence). This CDR3 is 16 amino acids long. V gave up 3 bases and J gave up 1 base; unmatched junction bases: 6. The CDR3 loop is CASSFVLAARTDTQYF. DNA of the CDR3: TGTGCCAGCAGCTTTGTACTAGCGGCCCGCACAGATACGCAGTATTTT.

The chain uses TRBV9 and TRBJ2-1; weak D call: TRBD2 (5 bases). This CDR3 region has 14 residues. Germline V CDR1 and CDR2: SGDLS, YYNGEE. Deletions cut 0 bases from V and 10 bases from J, with 14 bases between. CDR3 in amino acids: CASSVVVSGKEQFF. In DNA form, the CDR3 reads TGTGCCAGCAGCGTAGTAGTCTCCGGGAAGGAGCAGTTCTTC.

This clone was recorded only once. The chain couples TRBV28 to TRBJ1-5, with TRBD1 as a possible D gene (6 bases). The CDR3 is made up of 15 amino acids. Trimming took 11 bases from V and 0 from J, leaving 17 bases between them. CDR1 and CDR2 (germline): MDHEN, SYDVKM. CDR3 region: CACSRDTHSNQPQHF. CDR3 sequence (DNA): TGTGCCTGCTCCCGGGACACACATAGCAATCAGCCCCAGCATTTT.

This clone has only a few counts. The chain combines TRBV7-3 with TRBJ2-5; D is unresolved. The CDR3 extends over 13 amino acids. V shed 5 bases and J shed 5 bases, with 12 bases lying between them. Germline CDR1 is SGHTA and CDR2 is FQGTGA. Written as DNA, the CDR3 is TGTGCCAGCAGCCTCGACTCCGGGGAGACCCAGTACTTC. Protein: CASSLDSGETQYF.

The chain links TRBV19 to TRBJ1-4, with D possibly being TRBD1 (5 bases). Trimming removed 5 bases from V and 8 bases from J, with 15 bases in between. The CDR3 totals 14 residues. Germline values: CDR1 LNHDA, CDR2 SQIVND (reference sequence). This CDR3 is CASSPRGLEEKLFF. The CDR3 bases are TGTGCCAGTAGTCCTAGGGGTTTGGAAGAAAAACTGTTTTTT. Filled out from reference TRBV19 and TRBJ1-4, the complete variable domain reads DGGITQSPKYLFRKEGQNVTLSCEQNLNHDAMYWYRQDPGQGLRLIYYSQIVNDFQKGDIAEGYSVSREKKESFPLTVTSAQKNPTAFYLCASSPRGLEEKLFFGSGTQLSVL.

This clone was recorded only once. The chain recombines TRBV4-1 with TRBJ2-5; tentative D call: TRBD2 (5 bases). Germline assignment: CDR1 MGHRA and CDR2 YSYEKL. The CDR3 consists of 13 residues. Trimming removed 4 bases at V and 2 bases at J, with 8 bases between. The CDR3 protein is CASSPLVQETQYF. In DNA, the CDR3 is TGCGCCAGCAGCCCACTAGTTCAAGAGACCCAGTACTTC.